The rows below give T cell receptor beta chains drawn from one sample of a study of blood T cell repertoires in COVID-19. Assay used: immunoSEQ multiplex PCR; TCRdb lists only in-frame clones, some missing. The sample holds 85,000 to 95,000 clones, more than 75% seen once. Sequencing was performed on peripheral blood. The receptors come from a man between 65 and 85 years old with acute or convalescent COVID-19. The CDR3 runs from the conserved cysteine through the conserved F or W. D genes are given only for firm matches. Not every row has a clone size; where given, it reads once, few, many or a size class.

J: TRBJ1-1; length: 14; D: TRBD1; size: .; V: TRBV2; CDR3: CASILQGVNTEAFF; DNA: TGTGCCAGCATCCTACAGGGGGTGAACACTGAAGCTTTCTTT
J: TRBJ1-4; length: 15; D: .; size: few; V: TRBV4-1; CDR3: CASSQDGNTGEKLFF; DNA: TGCGCCAGCAGCCAAGATGGGAATACAGGTGAAAAACTGTTTTTT
J: TRBJ1-2; length: 14; D: .; size: once; V: TRBV29-1; CDR3: CSVLVRRWGDGYTF; DNA: TGCAGCGTCCTAGTGAGACGGTGGGGGGACGGCTACACCTTC
J: TRBJ1-5; length: 13; D: .; size: .; V: TRBV25-1; CDR3: CASSEQVNQPQHF; DNA: TGTGCCAGCAGTGAACAGGTCAATCAGCCCCAGCATTTT
J: TRBJ2-3; length: 14; D: .; size: .; V: TRBV27; CDR3: CASSPGRVGDTQYF; DNA: TGTGCCAGCAGTCCTGGCAGGGTAGGAGATACGCAGTATTTT
J: TRBJ2-2; length: 15; D: .; size: .; V: TRBV24-1; CDR3: CATSDSRSVAGELFF; DNA: TGTGCCACCAGTGACTCCCGATCGGTCGCCGGGGAGCTGTTTTTT
J: TRBJ1-6; length: 17; D: TRBD1; size: .; V: TRBV28; CDR3: CASSLDIGTGFASPLHF; DNA: TGTGCCAGCAGTCTAGACATCGGGACAGGGTTTGCTTCACCCCTCCACTTT
J: TRBJ1-1; length: 14; D: TRBD1; size: .; V: TRBV5-1; CDR3: CASSFPGGNTEAFF; DNA: TGCGCCAGCAGCTTCCCAGGGGGCAACACTGAAGCTTTCTTT
J: TRBJ2-2; length: 16; D: TRBD2; size: .; V: TRBV10-3; CDR3: CAITGLAGGRAGELFF; DNA: TGTGCCATCACCGGACTAGCGGGAGGGAGGGCCGGGGAGCTGTTTTTT
J: TRBJ1-2; length: 14; D: .; size: .; V: TRBV6-5; CDR3: CASSYGGAEYGYTF; DNA: TGTGCCAGCAGTTACGGGGGGGCAGAGTATGGCTACACCTTC
J: TRBJ2-7; length: 15; D: .; size: .; V: TRBV6-2/TRBV6-3; CDR3: CASSYSPQNPYEQYF; DNA: TGTGCCAGCAGTTACTCGCCACAGAACCCGTACGAGCAGTACTTC
J: TRBJ2-5; length: 13; D: TRBD1; size: .; V: TRBV29-1; CDR3: CSVQDRGPPPRYF; DNA: TGCAGCGTTCAAGACAGGGGGCCACCCCCCCGGTACTTC
J: TRBJ1-1; length: 14; D: TRBD1; size: .; V: TRBV24-1; CDR3: CATRTTGVNTEAFF; DNA: TGTGCCACCAGAACGACAGGGGTTAACACTGAAGCTTTCTTT
J: TRBJ1-5; length: 14; D: TRBD1; size: .; V: TRBV28; CDR3: CASSFGTADQPQHF; DNA: TGTGCCAGCAGTTTCGGGACAGCGGATCAGCCCCAGCATTTT
J: TRBJ2-1; length: 12; D: .; size: .; V: TRBV19; CDR3: CASSISRDEQFF; DNA: TGTGCCAGTAGTATCTCCAGGGATGAGCAGTTCTTC
J: TRBJ1-2; length: 13; D: .; size: .; V: TRBV30; CDR3: CAYSLGGNGGYTF; DNA: TGTGCCTACTCCCTCGGGGGTAACGGTGGCTACACCTTC
J: TRBJ2-2; length: 13; D: .; size: .; V: TRBV13; CDR3: CASTRGDTGELFF; DNA: TGTGCCAGCACACGAGGCGACACCGGGGAGCTGTTTTTT
J: TRBJ2-2; length: 14; D: TRBD2; size: once; V: TRBV9; CDR3: CASSAGGATGELFF; DNA: TGTGCCAGCAGCGCGGGAGGGGCCACCGGGGAGCTGTTTTTT
J: TRBJ2-7; length: 14; D: TRBD2; size: .; V: TRBV6-5; CDR3: CASSPQGTRYEQYF; DNA: TGTGCCAGCAGTCCCCAGGGGACTAGGTACGAGCAGTACTTC
J: TRBJ1-1; length: 12; D: .; size: .; V: TRBV11-1; CDR3: CASNGGPGKAFF; DNA: TGTGCCAGCAACGGAGGCCCCGGTAAAGCTTTCTTT
J: TRBJ2-2; length: 12; D: TRBD2; size: .; V: TRBV5-4; CDR3: CAERGNTGELFF; DNA: TGTGCCGAGCGGGGGAACACCGGGGAGCTGTTTTTT
J: TRBJ2-7; length: 14; D: .; size: .; V: TRBV18; CDR3: CASSSRTVSYEQYF; DNA: TGTGCCAGCTCATCTAGGACAGTCTCCTACGAGCAGTACTTC
J: TRBJ1-2; length: 15; D: TRBD1; size: .; V: TRBV9; CDR3: CASSVGTGVDYGYTF; DNA: TGTGCCAGCAGCGTAGGGACAGGAGTTGACTATGGCTACACCTTC
J: TRBJ1-2; length: 13; D: .; size: .; V: TRBV5-5; CDR3: CASSPTGNYGYTF; DNA: TGTGCCAGCAGCCCGACTGGGAACTATGGCTACACCTTC
J: TRBJ1-5; length: 14; D: .; size: .; V: TRBV2; CDR3: CASSERQIKQPQHF; DNA: TGTGCCAGCAGTGAAAGACAGATTAAACAGCCCCAGCATTTT
J: TRBJ1-1; length: 18; D: TRBD1; size: .; V: TRBV18; CDR3: CASFPRQGANNLNTEAFF; DNA: TGTGCCAGCTTCCCCCGACAGGGGGCTAATAATTTGAACACTGAAGCTTTCTTT
J: TRBJ1-3; length: 21; D: .; size: few; V: TRBV28; CDR3: CASSLSSTPVGQGFSGNTIYF; DNA: TGTGCCAGCAGTTTATCCTCCACACCGGTAGGCCAGGGATTCTCTGGAAACACCATATATTTT
J: TRBJ2-3; length: 15; D: TRBD2; size: .; V: TRBV18; CDR3: CASSPLAGAADTQYF; DNA: TGTGCCAGCTCACCCCTAGCGGGAGCAGCAGATACGCAGTATTTT
J: TRBJ1-1; length: 15; D: TRBD1; size: .; V: TRBV7-9; CDR3: CASSLAGTGETEAFF; DNA: TGTGCCAGCAGCTTAGCCGGGACAGGGGAGACTGAAGCTTTCTTT
J: TRBJ1-2; length: 13; D: .; size: .; V: TRBV19; CDR3: CASRREGSYGYTF; DNA: TGTGCCTCAAGGAGGGAGGGGAGCTATGGCTACACCTTC
J: TRBJ2-6; length: 15; D: TRBD1; size: .; V: TRBV6-5; CDR3: CASSLDRAGANVLTF; DNA: TGTGCCAGCAGTCTTGACAGGGCTGGGGCCAACGTCCTGACTTTC
J: TRBJ2-7; length: 13; D: TRBD1; size: .; V: TRBV28; CDR3: CASSSIQGDEQYF; DNA: TGTGCCAGCAGTTCGATACAGGGGGACGAGCAGTACTTC
J: TRBJ2-3; length: 12; D: .; size: .; V: TRBV7-2; CDR3: CASSQRRETQYF; DNA: TGTGCCAGCAGCCAACGCAGGGAAACGCAGTATTTT
J: TRBJ2-5; length: 14; D: TRBD2; size: .; V: TRBV28; CDR3: CASSYGGEGETQYF; DNA: TGTGCCAGCAGTTATGGCGGGGAGGGAGAGACCCAGTACTTC
J: TRBJ2-7; length: 12; D: TRBD1; size: .; V: TRBV28; CDR3: CASSSGGYEQYF; DNA: TGTGCCAGCAGTTCAGGGGGCTACGAGCAGTACTTC
J: TRBJ1-4; length: 17; D: TRBD1; size: .; V: TRBV13; CDR3: CASSHRVGTATNEKLFF; DNA: TGTGCCAGCAGCCATCGTGTAGGGACAGCAACTAATGAAAAACTGTTTTTT
J: TRBJ1-3; length: 15; D: .; size: .; V: TRBV7-8; CDR3: CASSLITGIGNTIYF; DNA: TGTGCCAGCAGCTTAATAACAGGGATAGGAAACACCATATATTTT
J: TRBJ1-2; length: 14; D: TRBD1; size: .; V: TRBV5-1; CDR3: CASSLAGTGYGYTF; DNA: TGCGCCAGCAGCTTGGCCGGGACAGGGTATGGCTACACCTTC
J: TRBJ2-1; length: 15; D: TRBD2; size: .; V: TRBV11-3; CDR3: CASSPGGGRGSEQFF; DNA: TGTGCCAGCAGCCCAGGTGGCGGGAGGGGATCTGAGCAGTTCTTC
J: TRBJ2-3; length: 13; D: .; size: .; V: TRBV10-3; CDR3: CAISTGILDTQYF; DNA: TGTGCCATCAGTACAGGGATTTTAGATACGCAGTATTTT
J: TRBJ2-3; length: 14; D: TRBD2; size: .; V: TRBV6-6; CDR3: CASTGSGTWDTQYF; DNA: TGTGCCAGCACCGGTAGCGGGACGTGGGATACGCAGTATTTT
J: TRBJ2-5; length: 13; D: .; size: .; V: TRBV5-4; CDR3: CASSSGSQETQYF; DNA: TGTGCCAGCAGTTCCGGGTCCCAAGAGACCCAGTACTTC
J: TRBJ1-1; length: 14; D: TRBD1; size: once; V: TRBV7-9; CDR3: CASSLLQGASEAFF; DNA: TGTGCCAGCAGCTTACTCCAGGGGGCCTCTGAAGCTTTCTTT
J: TRBJ2-7; length: 17; D: TRBD2; size: .; V: TRBV10-3; CDR3: CAISSRTSGSFSYEQYF; DNA: TGTGCCATCAGCTCTAGGACTAGCGGGAGCTTCTCCTACGAGCAGTACTTC
J: TRBJ1-1; length: 13; D: .; size: .; V: TRBV9; CDR3: CASSVDLNTEAFF; DNA: TGTGCCAGCAGCGTAGACTTGAACACTGAAGCTTTCTTT